This TCR beta chain was found in a study of cytomegalovirus exposure and HLA in healthy donors. The V end lost 1 base, the J end lost 4 bases, and 10 bases lay between the germline ends. The CDR3 sequence is 14 residues long. CDR1 is LNHNV and CDR2 is YYDKDF in the germline V gene (reference sequence). The PCR had 60 Vbeta and 13 Jbeta primers. The repertoire was sequenced with immunoSEQ multiplex PCR; TCRdb's copy has only in-frame clones and lacks some. The sample holds around 120,000 clones, about 78% seen once. This clonotype originated in a woman in her forties in good health and CMV-seropositive. This rearrangement joins TRBV15 to TRBJ2-5; D remains ambiguous. The specimen was PBMCs. CDR3 in DNA: TGTGCCACCAGCAGAGGCGGCGCCGTAGAGACCCAGTACTTC. It translates to CATSRGGAVETQYF.